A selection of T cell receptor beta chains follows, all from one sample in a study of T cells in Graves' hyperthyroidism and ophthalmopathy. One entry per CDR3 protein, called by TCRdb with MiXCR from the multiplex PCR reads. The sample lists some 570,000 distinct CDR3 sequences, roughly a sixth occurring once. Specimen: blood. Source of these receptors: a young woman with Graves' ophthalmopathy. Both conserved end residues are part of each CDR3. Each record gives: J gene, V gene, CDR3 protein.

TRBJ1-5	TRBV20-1	CSAPTKTGHNQPQHF
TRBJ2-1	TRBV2	CASSAGTALQDNEQFF
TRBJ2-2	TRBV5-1	CASSAGQMNTGELFF
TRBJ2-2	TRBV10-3	CAISQTSGTGELFF
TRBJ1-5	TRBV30	CAWSPGYNQPQHF
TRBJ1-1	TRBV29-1	CSEDQGFTEAFF
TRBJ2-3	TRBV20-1	CSAPIRDKSTDTQYF
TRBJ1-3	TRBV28	CASSSWLSGNTIYF
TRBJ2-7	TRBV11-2	CASSQTWKPSDEQYF
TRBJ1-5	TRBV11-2	CASSLELGNQPQHF